Following are 5 T cell receptor beta chains from one sample sequenced in a study of shared clonotypes between healthy human individuals. Sequencing was performed with immunoSEQ multiplex PCR; in TCRdb, only in-frame clones are kept and a portion is missing. This sample has roughly 700,000 clones, with under 80% found just once. The sample consisted of memory CD4+ T cells sorted from blood. Subset meaning: CD45RA-negative fraction. The receptors originated from a woman in her twenties or thirties in good health.

The CDR3 sequence: CASSQAHSTGSIMNTEAFF. The CDR3 nucleotides are TGTGCCAGCAGCCAAGCTCATAGTACAGGGAGCATTATGAACACTGAAGCTTTCTTT. V is TRBV4-2 and J is TRBJ1-1; a weak D match, TRBD1 (6 bases). CDR3 length: 19 amino acids. Germline V gene data show CDR1 as LGHNA and CDR2 as YNFKEQ. The ends were cut back, 1 base at V and 0 bases at J, with 21 bases in the middle.

The rearrangement uses TRBV6-1 and TRBJ2-7; D not resolved. Germline loops: CDR1 MNHNS, CDR2 SASEGT. Trimming took off 2 bases at V and 2 bases at J, with 13 bases between the two ends. The CDR3 covers 15 residues. The CDR3 bases are TGTGCCAGCAGTGAAACAAGGGTACTCACCTACGAGCAGTACTTC. Protein: CASSETRVLTYEQYF.

V gene TRBV11-1 combines with J gene TRBJ2-1; unclear D gene. The CDR3 totals 15 residues. From germline, CDR1 is SGHAT and CDR2 FQDESV (reference sequence). Trimming took off 3 bases at V and 0 bases at J, with 9 bases between the two ends. DNA for the CDR3: TGTGCCAGCAGCTTTGCTGGGAACTCCTACAATGAGCAGTTCTTC. This translates into CASSFAGNSYNEQFF.

The chain is built from TRBV6-5 and TRBJ2-7; D is unresolved. Germline V gene sequence: CDR1 MNHEY, CDR2 SVGAGI. V lost 5 bases and J lost 2, with 4 bases in between. This CDR3 has 11 residues. DNA of the CDR3: TGTGCCAGCAGTGGAGCCTACGAGCAGTACTTC. Its protein is CASSGAYEQYF.

The chain employs TRBV19 and TRBJ2-5, with D maybe TRBD1 (5 bases). Per the germline V gene, CDR1 is LNHDA and CDR2 is SQIVND (reference sequence). The CDR3 is made up of 16 amino acids. The V end lost 3 bases, the J end lost 6 bases, and 20 bases lay between the germline ends. CDR3 sequence reads: CASSIQGLPVLKTQYF. CDR3 DNA sequence: TGTGCCAGTAGTATTCAGGGTCTCCCGGTTCTGAAGACCCAGTACTTC.